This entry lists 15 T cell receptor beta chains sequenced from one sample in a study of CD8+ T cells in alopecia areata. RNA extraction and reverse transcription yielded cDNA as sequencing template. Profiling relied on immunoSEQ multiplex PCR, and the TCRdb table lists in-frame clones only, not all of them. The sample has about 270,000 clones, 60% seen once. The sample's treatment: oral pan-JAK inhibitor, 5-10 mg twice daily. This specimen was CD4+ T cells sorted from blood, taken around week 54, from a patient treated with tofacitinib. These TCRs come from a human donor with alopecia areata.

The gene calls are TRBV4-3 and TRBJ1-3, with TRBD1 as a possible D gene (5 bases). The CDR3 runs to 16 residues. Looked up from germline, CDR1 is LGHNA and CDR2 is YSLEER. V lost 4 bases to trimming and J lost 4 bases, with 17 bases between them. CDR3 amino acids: CASSLGGQNSGNTIYF. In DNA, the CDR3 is TGCGCCAGCAGCCTCGGAGGACAAAATTCCGGAAACACCATATATTTT.

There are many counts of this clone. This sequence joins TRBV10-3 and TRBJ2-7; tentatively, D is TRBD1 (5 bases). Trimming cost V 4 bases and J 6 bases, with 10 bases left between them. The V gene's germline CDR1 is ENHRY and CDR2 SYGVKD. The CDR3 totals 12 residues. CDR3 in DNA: TGTGCCATCAGTGCACAGGCTTCCGAGCAGTACTTC. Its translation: CAISAQASEQYF.

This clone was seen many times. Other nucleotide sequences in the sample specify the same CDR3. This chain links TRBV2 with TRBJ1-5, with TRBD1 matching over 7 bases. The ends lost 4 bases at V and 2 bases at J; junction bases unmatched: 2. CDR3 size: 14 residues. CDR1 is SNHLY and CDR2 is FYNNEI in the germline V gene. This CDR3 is CASSVDRGNQPQHF. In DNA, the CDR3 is TGTGCCAGCAGTGTTGACAGGGGCAATCAGCCCCAGCATTTT.

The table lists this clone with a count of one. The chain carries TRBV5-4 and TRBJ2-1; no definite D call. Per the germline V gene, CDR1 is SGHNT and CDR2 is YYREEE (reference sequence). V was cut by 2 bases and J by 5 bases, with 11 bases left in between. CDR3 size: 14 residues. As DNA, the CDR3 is TGTGCCAGCAGCTTCGTAAAACCAAACAATGAGCAGTTCTTC. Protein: CASSFVKPNNEQFF.

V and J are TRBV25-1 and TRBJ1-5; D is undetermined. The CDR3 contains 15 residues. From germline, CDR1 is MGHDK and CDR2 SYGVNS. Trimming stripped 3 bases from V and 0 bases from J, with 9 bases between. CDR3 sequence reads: CASSEVSNSNQPQHF. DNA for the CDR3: TGTGCCAGCAGTGAGGTTAGTAATAGCAATCAGCCCCAGCATTTT.

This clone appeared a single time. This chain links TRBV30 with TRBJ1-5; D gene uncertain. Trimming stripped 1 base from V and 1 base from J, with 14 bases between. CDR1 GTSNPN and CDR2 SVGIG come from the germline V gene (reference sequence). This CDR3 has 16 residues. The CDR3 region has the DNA TGTGCCTGGAGTGAACTATCCCCGAGAAGCAATCAGCCCCAGCATTTT. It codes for CAWSELSPRSNQPQHF.

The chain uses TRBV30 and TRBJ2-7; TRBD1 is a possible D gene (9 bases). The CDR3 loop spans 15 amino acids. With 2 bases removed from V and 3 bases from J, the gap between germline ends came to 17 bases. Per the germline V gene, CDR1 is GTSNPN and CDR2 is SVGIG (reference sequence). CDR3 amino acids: CAWSRGGQGGYEQYF. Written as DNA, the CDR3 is TGTGCCTGGAGTCGGGGGGGACAGGGAGGCTACGAGCAGTACTTC. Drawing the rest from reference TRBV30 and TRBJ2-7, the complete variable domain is SQTIHQWPATLVQPVGSPLSLECTVEGTSNPNLYWYRQAAGRGLQLLFYSVGIGQISSEVPQNLSASRPQDRQFILSSKKLLLSDSGFYLCAWSRGGQGGYEQYFGPGTRLTVT.

The CDR3 DNA sequence: TGTGCCAGTAGTATAGCTGGCCCGGACTATGGCTACACCTTC. This translates into CASSIAGPDYGYTF. This rearrangement joins TRBV19 to TRBJ1-2; no definite D call. There are 14 residues in the CDR3. Trimming removed 1 base at V and 3 bases at J, with 9 bases between. Looked up from germline, CDR1 is LNHDA and CDR2 is SQIVND (reference sequence).

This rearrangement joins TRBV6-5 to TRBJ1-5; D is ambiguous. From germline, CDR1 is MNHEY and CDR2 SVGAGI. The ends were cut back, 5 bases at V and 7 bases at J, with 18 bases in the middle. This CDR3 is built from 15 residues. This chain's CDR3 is CASSRRDNEGQPQHF. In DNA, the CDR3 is TGTGCCAGCAGTAGGAGGGATAATGAGGGACAGCCCCAGCATTTT.

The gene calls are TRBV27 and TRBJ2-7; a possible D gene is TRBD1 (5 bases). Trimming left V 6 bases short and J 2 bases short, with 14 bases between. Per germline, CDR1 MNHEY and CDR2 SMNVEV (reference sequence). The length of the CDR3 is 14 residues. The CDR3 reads CASRLQAHAYEQYF. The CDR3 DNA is TGTGCCAGCAGATTACAGGCTCACGCCTACGAGCAGTACTTC.

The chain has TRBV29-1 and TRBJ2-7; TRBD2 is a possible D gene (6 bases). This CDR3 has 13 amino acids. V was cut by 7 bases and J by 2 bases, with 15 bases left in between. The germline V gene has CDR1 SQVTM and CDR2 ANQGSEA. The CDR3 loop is CSATAGGTYEQYF. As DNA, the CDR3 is TGCAGCGCCACGGCCGGGGGAACCTACGAGCAGTACTTC.

CDR3 amino acids: CAWSRETPTGEQFF. For the CDR3, the DNA is TGTGCCTGGAGTAGGGAGACTCCAACCGGTGAGCAGTTCTTC. V gene TRBV30 combines with J gene TRBJ2-1; D is perhaps TRBD2 (5 bases). This CDR3 has 14 residues. V dropped 2 bases and J dropped 9 bases, with 17 bases sitting between them. CDR1 GTSNPN and CDR2 SVGIG come from the germline V gene (reference sequence).

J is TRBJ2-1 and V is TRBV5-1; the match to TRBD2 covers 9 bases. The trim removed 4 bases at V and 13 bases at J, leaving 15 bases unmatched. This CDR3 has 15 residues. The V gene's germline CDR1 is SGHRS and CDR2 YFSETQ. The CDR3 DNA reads TGCGCCAGCAGCGCTACAGATATATCGCGGGGGGGACAGTTCTTC. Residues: CASSATDISRGGQFF.

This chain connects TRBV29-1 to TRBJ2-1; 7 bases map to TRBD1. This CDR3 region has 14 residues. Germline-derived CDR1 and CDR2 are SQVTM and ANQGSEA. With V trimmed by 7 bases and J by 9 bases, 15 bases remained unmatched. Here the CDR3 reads CSATGTDSGSEQFF. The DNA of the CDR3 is TGCAGCGCCACCGGGACAGACAGCGGTAGTGAGCAGTTCTTC.

The CDR3 loop is CASSQDQDRGHGYTF. The CDR3 DNA sequence: TGCGCCAGCAGCCAAGACCAGGACAGGGGGCATGGCTACACCTTC. The genes are TRBV4-1 and TRBJ1-2; 11 bases agree with TRBD1. The V gene's germline CDR1 is MGHRA and CDR2 YSYEKL. The CDR3 is 15 amino acids. With V trimmed by 0 bases and J by 6 bases, 3 bases remained unmatched.